A single sample gave rise to the 19 T cell receptor beta chains below, sequenced in a study of control samples from healthy donors and cancer patients. Repertoires were generated with immunoSEQ multiplex PCR, while TCRdb's copy carries only in-frame clones and drops some. The data contain about 170,000 clones, approximately 94% of them singletons. Sample: blood. These receptor sequences come from a woman aged 18-30 years in good health.

This chain links TRBV6-1 with TRBJ1-2, with D perhaps matching TRBD1 (5 bases). With 2 bases removed from V and 3 bases from J, the gap between germline ends came to 10 bases. The CDR3 is 14 residues long. Germline CDR1 is MNHNS and CDR2 is SASEGT. The CDR3 DNA sequence: TGTGCCAGCAGTGAAAGGATGGGGGACTATGGCTACACCTTC. This codes for CASSERMGDYGYTF.

This chain connects TRBV3-1 (or the pseudogene TRBV3-2) to TRBJ2-3; 7 positions agree with TRBD2. This CDR3 contains 19 residues. Germline CDR1 LGHDT, CDR2 YNNKEL (reference sequence). The J segment lost 1 base and the V segment lost 0 bases, leaving 13 bases of the junction unmatched. CDR3 nucleotides: TGTGCCAGCAGCCAAGACCCCTCCGGAAGGAGCGGGGGCACAGATACGCAGTATTTT. Translation gives CASSQDPSGRSGGTDTQYF.

This clone was recorded once. V usage is TRBV7-6 and J usage is TRBJ2-5; D is uncertain. Per the germline V gene, CDR1 is SGHVS and CDR2 is FNYEAQ. Trimming pared 3 bases from V and 5 bases from J, leaving 10 bases between. The CDR3 covers 13 residues. The CDR3 DNA reads as TGTGCCAGCAGCTTTGGGTCAAGTGAGACCCAGTACTTC. Protein: CASSFGSSETQYF.

The chain links TRBV6-6 to TRBJ2-1, with TRBD1 matching 9 bases. Germline CDR1 reads MNHNY; CDR2 reads SVGAGI (reference sequence). This CDR3 spans 16 amino acids. V gave up 5 bases and J gave up 8 bases; unmatched junction bases: 13. Written as DNA, the CDR3 is TGTGCCAGCAGTCCCCACAGGGGGCTGGGGTTGGATGAGCAGTTCTTC. Translation gives CASSPHRGLGLDEQFF.

The rearrangement links TRBV19 to TRBJ1-5, with D hard to call. V dropped 7 bases and J dropped 5 bases, with 18 bases sitting between them. The CDR3 contains 15 residues. Germline CDR1 reads LNHDA; CDR2 reads SQIVND (reference sequence). The CDR3 DNA is TGTGCCAGTAAGTGGAGGGAGGGAGCAGATCAGCCCCAGCATTTT. The encoded protein is CASKWREGADQPQHF.

This chain links TRBV29-1 with TRBJ2-7; a weak D match, TRBD1 (5 bases). The germline V gene encodes CDR1 SQVTM and CDR2 ANQGSEA. V lost 6 bases and J lost 1, with 19 bases in between. This CDR3 comprises 15 residues. Here the CDR3 reads CSVNQLRVGSYEQYF. CDR3 sequence (DNA): TGCAGCGTGAACCAGCTCAGGGTTGGGTCCTACGAGCAGTACTTC.

The chain joins TRBV28 to TRBJ2-7; 7 bases are a match to TRBD2. J gave up 4 bases and V 6 bases, and 9 bases lay outside the gene matches. Looked up from germline, CDR1 is MDHEN and CDR2 is SYDVKM. The CDR3 loop spans 14 amino acids. CDR3 region: CASRNTGGRYEQYF. CDR3 DNA: TGTGCCAGCAGAAATACGGGAGGAAGGTACGAGCAGTACTTC.

The chain employs TRBV2 and TRBJ2-7; 7 bases align to TRBD1. The length of the CDR3 is 15 residues. In germline, CDR1 is SNHLY, CDR2 FYNNEI. V gave up 1 base and J gave up 6 bases; unmatched junction bases: 9. In DNA form, the CDR3 reads TGTGCCAGCAGTGAAGGCAGAGGGGGCAAGGTCGAGCAGTACTTC. Its protein is CASSEGRGGKVEQYF.

The chain recombines TRBV18 with TRBJ2-4; D unresolved. The CDR3 has 15 residues. From germline, CDR1 is KGHSH and CDR2 LQKENI. With 0 bases removed from V and 0 bases from J, the gap between germline ends came to 6 bases. The DNA of the CDR3 is TGTGCCAGCTCACCACCGTCCGTAGCCAAAAACATTCAGTACTTC. Protein sequence: CASSPPSVAKNIQYF.

This clone was found once. The gene calls are TRBV18 and TRBJ1-1, with 7 bases fitting TRBD1. The germline CDR1 and CDR2 sequences are KGHSH and LQKENI. Trimming removed 5 bases from V and 1 base from J; junction bases left unmatched: 7. The CDR3 loop spans 15 amino acids. The DNA of the CDR3 is TGTGCCAGCTCATCCGACAGGGTACCGAACACTGAAGCTTTCTTT. The encoded protein is CASSSDRVPNTEAFF. Together with reference TRBV18 and TRBJ1-1, the CDR3 gives the full variable domain: NAGVMQNPRHLVRRRGQEARLRCSPMKGHSHVYWYRQLPEEGLKFMVYLQKENIIDESGMPKERFSAEFPKEGPSILRIQQVVRGDSAAYFCASSSDRVPNTEAFFGQGTRLTVV.

The rearrangement joins TRBV10-2 to TRBJ1-1, with 7 positions matching TRBD1. Germline lookup yields CDR1 WSHSY and CDR2 SAAADI. The CDR3 covers 17 residues. After removal of 6 bases from V and 1 base from J, the junction contained 14 bases not matched to a gene. CDR3 sequence: CASRGTEGGGRNTEAFF. CDR3 sequence (DNA): TGCGCCAGCAGGGGGACAGAGGGGGGGGGAAGGAACACTGAAGCTTTCTTT.

This sequence joins TRBV12-3 or TRBV12-4 and TRBJ1-1, with 7 bases that match TRBD1. Losses at the gene ends were 5 bases for V and 3 bases for J; bases not matched to a gene: 3. This CDR3 is built from 13 residues. CDR3 bases: TGTGCCAGCAGTCGGGACAGTCACACTGAAGCTTTCTTT. Encoded protein: CASSRDSHTEAFF.

The chain has TRBV4-3 and TRBJ1-5, with D perhaps TRBD1 (5 bases). Trimming removed 2 bases from V and 4 bases from J, with 9 bases in between. Germline CDR1 is LGHNA and CDR2 is YSLEER. The CDR3 length is 14 residues. This CDR3 reads CASSQTQDNQPQHF. CDR3 sequence (DNA): TGCGCCAGCAGCCAAACACAGGATAATCAGCCCCAGCATTTT.

In its sample, this clone was seen once. V and J are TRBV6-5 and TRBJ1-1; D ambiguous. Germline V CDR1 and CDR2: MNHEY, SVGAGI. CDR3 size: 13 residues. The V gene lost 6 bases and the J gene lost 1 base, with 9 bases spanning the gap. CDR3 DNA sequence: TGTGCCAGCAGCCGACGCAGGAACACTGAAGCTTTCTTT. Its translation: CASSRRRNTEAFF.

The rearrangement uses TRBV5-6 and TRBJ1-1; maybe TRBD1 (5 bases). V was pared by 5 bases and J by 5 bases, with 19 bases between. CDR1 and CDR2 (germline): SGHDT, YYEEEE. This CDR3 has 15 residues. The CDR3 region has the DNA TGTGCCAGCAGTTCTTATGATGGGACGCCGACTGAAGCTTTCTTT. The encoded protein is CASSSYDGTPTEAFF.

The genes are TRBV7-2 and TRBJ2-5; D uncertain. CDR3 length equals 14 residues. CDR1 SGHTA and CDR2 FQGNSA come from the germline V gene. The V gene lost 6 bases and the J gene lost 5 bases, with 16 bases spanning the gap. The CDR3 DNA reads as TGTGCCAGCAGTCCAACGAGACACCTGGAGACCCAGTACTTC. Its translation: CASSPTRHLETQYF.

The V and J genes are TRBV5-1 and TRBJ2-3; possibly TRBD2 for D (6 bases). CDR3 length equals 15 residues. CDR1 is SGHRS, CDR2 YFSETQ, per germline. The V and J ends lost 4 bases and 1 base respectively, with 13 bases between them. The CDR3 region is CASSPKRARTDTQYF. CDR3 DNA sequence: TGCGCCAGCAGCCCTAAGCGGGCCCGCACAGATACGCAGTATTTT.

This chain uses TRBV6-5 with TRBJ2-5, with TRBD1 matching over 8 bases. J lost 4 bases, V lost 5 bases, and 6 bases had no gene match. CDR3 length: 14 residues. CDR1 is MNHEY, CDR2 SVGAGI, per germline. CDR3 sequence (DNA): TGTGCCAGCAGTCGGGGCAGGGGGCGAGAGACCCAGTACTTC. It is translated as CASSRGRGRETQYF.

This clone was detected only once. The chain is built from TRBV15 and TRBJ2-1; either TRBD1 or TRBD2 may supply D (5 bases each). Looked up from germline, CDR1 is LNHNV and CDR2 is YYDKDF (reference sequence). This CDR3 has 18 residues. V gave up 0 bases and J gave up 5 bases, with 20 bases separating them. Written as DNA, the CDR3 is TGTGCCACCAGCAGAGATACGAGCGGTGGGGCCTACCACAATGAGCAGTTCTTC. The encoded protein is CATSRDTSGGAYHNEQFF.